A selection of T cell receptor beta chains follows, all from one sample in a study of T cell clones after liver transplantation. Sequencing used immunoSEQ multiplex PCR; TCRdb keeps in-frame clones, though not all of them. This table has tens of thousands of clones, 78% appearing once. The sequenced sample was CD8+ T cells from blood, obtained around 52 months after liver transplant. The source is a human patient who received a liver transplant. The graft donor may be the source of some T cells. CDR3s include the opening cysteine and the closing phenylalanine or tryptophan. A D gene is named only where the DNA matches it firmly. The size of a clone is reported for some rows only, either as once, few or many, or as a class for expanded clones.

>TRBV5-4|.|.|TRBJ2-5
CASSRDLGTQYF
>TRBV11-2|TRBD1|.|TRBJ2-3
CASSSVRDSSTDTQYF
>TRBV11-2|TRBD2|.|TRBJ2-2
CASSPGGPLTGELFF
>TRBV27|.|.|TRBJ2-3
CASRLPGPTDTQYF
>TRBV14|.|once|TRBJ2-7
CASSQGAGSFYEQYF
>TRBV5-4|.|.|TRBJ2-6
CASSLSGANVLTF
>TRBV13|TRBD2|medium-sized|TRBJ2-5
CASSSLAGGKTQYF
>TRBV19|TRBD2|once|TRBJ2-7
CASSIGGGSYEQYF
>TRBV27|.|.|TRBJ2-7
CASSWQGGESYEQYF
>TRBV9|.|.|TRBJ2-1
CASSVALSESYNEQFF
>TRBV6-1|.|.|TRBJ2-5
CASSELGSQETQYF
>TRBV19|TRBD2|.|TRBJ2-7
CASSISGGDEQYF
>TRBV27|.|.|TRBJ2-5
CASSLVPGLQETQYF
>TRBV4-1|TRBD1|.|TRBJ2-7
CASSPYGQGDEQYF
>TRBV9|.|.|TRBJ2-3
CASSTDGDTQYF
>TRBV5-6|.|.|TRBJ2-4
CASSPRSSGIQYF
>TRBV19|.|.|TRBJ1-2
CASSAGGGSYGYTF
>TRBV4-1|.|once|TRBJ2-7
CASSQGQHSYEQYF
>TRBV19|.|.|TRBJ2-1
CASSIAFTGRGEQFF
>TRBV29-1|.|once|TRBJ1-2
CSVSPASNYGYTF
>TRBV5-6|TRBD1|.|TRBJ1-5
CASSWGQGPQPQHF
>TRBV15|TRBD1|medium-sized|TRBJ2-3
CATSRDKGSLGQGLADTQYF
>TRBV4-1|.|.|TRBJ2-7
CASSQQGISVEQYF
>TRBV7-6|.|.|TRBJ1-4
CASSPRDRTNEKLFF
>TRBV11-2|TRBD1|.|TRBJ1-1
CASSLAQGAEAFF
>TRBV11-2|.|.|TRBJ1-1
CASSADSDEAFF
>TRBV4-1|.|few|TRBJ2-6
CASSQEWDGTSGANVLTF
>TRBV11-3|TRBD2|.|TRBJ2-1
CASSPPGGGYNEQFF